The next 28 T cell receptor beta chains were all read from a single sample in a study of identical twins. MiXCR was run by TCRdb on the 5' RACE reads, yielding one entry per CDR3 protein. The top ten clones hold roughly 4.3% of a sample with 700,000 or so distinct CDR3 sequences, 20% to 25% of them seen once. These same data were also listed under a study on T cells expressing NK-cell markers.

Sample: PBMCs. The receptors derive from a woman younger than 35 in good health.

This clonotype was seen a handful of times. The J gene is TRBJ1-1, the V gene TRBV10-3; no definite D call. In germline, CDR1 is ENHRY, CDR2 SYGVKD. The CDR3 is 14 amino acids. V was shortened by 2 bases and J by 8 bases, with 15 bases between the two germline ends. The CDR3 nucleotides read TGTGCCATCAGTGAGGAAATTGAGTCGACCGAAGCTTTCTTT. Protein: CAISEEIESTEAFF.

This clonotype was seen only a few times. The chain combines TRBV6-5 with TRBJ2-7, with TRBD2 matching 10 bases. The CDR3 consists of 15 residues. CDR1 and CDR2 from the germline V gene are MNHEY and SVGAGI. Germline trimming cut 0 bases from V and 4 bases from J; bases unmatched to any gene: 3. The CDR3, as DNA: TGTGCCAGCAGTTACTCCGGGACTAGCGAGTACGAGCAGTACTTC. Its protein is CASSYSGTSEYEQYF.

This clonotype was observed a handful of times. The rearrangement links TRBV6-5 to TRBJ2-5; D gene unclear. Germline V gene data show CDR1 as MNHEY and CDR2 as SVGAGI. Trimming shortened V by 2 bases and J by 2 bases, and 9 bases separated the two germline ends. CDR3 size: 14 residues. CDR3 DNA: TGTGCCAGCAGTTACACGAGGTCGCAAGAGACCCAGTACTTC. It specifies CASSYTRSQETQYF.

This clonotype occurred a few times. The chain uses TRBV5-1 and TRBJ1-1; no definite D call. V was trimmed by 2 bases and J by 0 bases, leaving 11 bases between them. CDR1 SGHRS and CDR2 YFSETQ come from the germline V gene. This CDR3 is 15 amino acids long. The CDR3 here is CASSFDTSMNTEAFF. CDR3 nucleotide sequence: TGCGCCAGCAGCTTTGACACGTCAATGAACACTGAAGCTTTCTTT.

V is TRBV11-2 and J is TRBJ2-7, with 8 bases lining up with TRBD1. The germline V gene encodes CDR1 SGHAT and CDR2 FQNNGV. CDR3 size: 17 residues. Trimming took 5 bases from V and 3 from J; bases not matched to a gene: 15. Written as DNA, the CDR3 is TGTGCCAGCAGCCCGGGGTTACAGGGGGAACCCAACTACGAGCAGTACTTC. It translates to CASSPGLQGEPNYEQYF.

The V gene is TRBV7-2, the J gene TRBJ2-3; no reliable D call. Germline V lookup: CDR1 SGHTA, CDR2 FQGNSA. This CDR3 contains 12 residues. V lost 4 bases, J lost 5 bases, and 7 bases lay in between. The CDR3 sequence is CASSSRIDTQYF. CDR3 bases: TGTGCCAGCAGCTCAAGGATAGATACGCAGTATTTT.

This clonotype was detected only a few times. This chain links TRBV6-1 with TRBJ2-7, with D perhaps assigned TRBD1 or TRBD2 (5 bases each). With 8 bases removed from V and 5 bases from J, the gap between germline ends came to 19 bases. This CDR3 comprises 14 residues. Germline CDR1 reads MNHNS; CDR2 reads SASEGT. CDR3 coding DNA: TGTGCCAGCCACGACAGAGGGGCCTATCACGAGCAGTACTTC. It specifies CASHDRGAYHEQYF.

This clonotype was found a few times. The V gene is TRBV6-5, the J gene TRBJ2-1; no reliable D call. V dropped 4 bases and J dropped 3 bases, with 10 bases sitting between them. Germline V gene data show CDR1 as MNHEY and CDR2 as SVGAGI. The CDR3 consists of 14 residues. DNA for the CDR3: TGTGCCAGCAGTTTCTCCTGGGACTACAATGAGCAGTTCTTC. Its protein is CASSFSWDYNEQFF.

There are many counts of this clonotype. The genes are TRBV9 and TRBJ1-2, with D possibly matching TRBD1 (6 bases). V shed 4 bases and J shed 3 bases, with 19 bases lying between them. The CDR3 length is 16 residues. Germline values: CDR1 SGDLS, CDR2 YYNGEE. The CDR3 loop is CASSLSSGTQHYGYTF. Written as DNA, the CDR3 is TGTGCCAGCAGCTTGAGCTCCGGGACACAACACTATGGCTACACCTTC.

The genes are TRBV7-2 and TRBJ2-7, with a weak D call TRBD2 (6 bases). Germline values: CDR1 SGHTA, CDR2 FQGNSA. Trimming removed 1 base from V and 1 base from J, with 17 bases in between. This CDR3 is built from 17 residues. The CDR3 is CASSLGFGTEISYEQYF. The CDR3 DNA follows: TGTGCCAGCAGCTTAGGTTTTGGGACTGAGATATCCTACGAGCAGTACTTC.

This clonotype was seen a few times. The chain recombines TRBV20-1 with TRBJ2-3, with 9 positions matching TRBD2. After removal of 3 bases from V and 4 bases from J, the junction contained 2 bases not matched to a gene. Germline lookup yields CDR1 DFQATT and CDR2 SNEGSKA (reference sequence). This CDR3 has 13 residues. CDR3 nucleotide sequence: TGCAGTGCTAGGCGGGAGGGCCCAGATACGCAGTATTTT. Translated: CSARREGPDTQYF.

This clonotype was counted a few times. The rearrangement joins TRBV20-1 to TRBJ2-3; D might be TRBD1 or TRBD2, each matching 6 bases. V was cut by 0 bases and J by 1 base, with 14 bases left in between. Germline lookup yields CDR1 DFQATT and CDR2 SNEGSKA (reference sequence). The CDR3 sequence is 16 residues long. The CDR3 coding sequence is TGCAGTGCTAGAGATTGGGGGCAGCGGGGCACAGATACGCAGTATTTT. Its protein is CSARDWGQRGTDTQYF.

The V gene is TRBV12-3 or TRBV12-4, the J gene TRBJ2-2, with D hard to call. With 7 bases removed from V and 5 bases from J, the gap between germline ends came to 14 bases. The CDR3 is made up of 14 amino acids. CDR3 DNA: TGTGCCAGCACCACGCAAACCCCTACCGGGGAGCTGTTTTTT. Protein sequence: CASTTQTPTGELFF.

The gene calls are TRBV18 and TRBJ1-6; D is ambiguous. The CDR3 consists of 15 residues. In germline, CDR1 is KGHSH, CDR2 LQKENI. V was trimmed by 3 bases and J by 9 bases, leaving 15 bases between them. CDR3 region: CASSPAGVGGSPLHF. The CDR3 region has the DNA TGTGCCAGCTCACCCGCCGGGGTAGGAGGTTCACCCCTCCACTTT.

The chain carries TRBV12-3 or TRBV12-4 and TRBJ2-7; 9 nucleotides line up with TRBD1. The CDR3 loop spans 14 amino acids. V dropped 7 bases and J dropped 6; count of bases not matched to a gene: 10. The CDR3 spells CASNSRGTGFEQYF. CDR3 in DNA: TGTGCCAGCAACTCCCGGGGGACAGGGTTCGAGCAGTACTTC.

This clonotype was seen more than once but under ten times. V is TRBV20-1 and J is TRBJ2-4, with D possibly being TRBD2 (5 bases). Germline V gives CDR1 DFQATT, CDR2 SNEGSKA (reference sequence). This CDR3 has 13 residues. Deletions cut 3 bases from V and 6 bases from J, with 12 bases between. CDR3 residues: CSASGLMGNIQYF. The DNA for the CDR3 is TGCAGTGCTAGTGGACTGATGGGAAACATTCAGTACTTC.

This clonotype was seen many times. The rearrangement links TRBV20-1 to TRBJ2-7, with D perhaps TRBD1 (5 bases). The length of the CDR3 is 13 residues. CDR1 and CDR2 from the germline V gene are DFQATT and SNEGSKA (reference sequence). Trimming stripped 4 bases from V and 1 base from J, with 11 bases between. In nucleotides, the CDR3 is TGCAGTGCTACGGACACTGATTCCTACGAGCAGTACTTC. As protein: CSATDTDSYEQYF.

The gene calls are TRBV12-3 or TRBV12-4 and TRBJ2-3, with D perhaps matching TRBD2 (6 bases). This CDR3 spans 13 amino acids. The V end lost 5 bases, the J end lost 5 bases, and 11 bases lay between the germline ends. The CDR3: CASSVAEGDTQYF. The DNA for the CDR3 is TGTGCCAGCAGTGTTGCGGAGGGAGATACGCAGTATTTT.

There are many counts of this clonotype. This chain links TRBV27 with TRBJ2-1, with 10 bases fitting TRBD2. This CDR3 comprises 13 residues. Germline CDR1 and CDR2: MNHEY and SMNVEV (reference sequence). V gave up 4 bases and J gave up 11 bases; unmatched junction bases: 5. This chain's CDR3 is CASSSLLAGKQFF. The CDR3 bases are TGTGCCAGCAGTTCCCTACTAGCGGGAAAGCAGTTCTTC.

The chain links TRBV3-1 to TRBJ2-3; D might be TRBD2 (6 bases). This CDR3 has 18 residues. Trimming took 3 bases from V and 0 from J, leaving 19 bases between them. CDR1 and CDR2 (germline): LGHDT, YNNKEL (reference sequence). CDR3 loop: CASSHLSWERVSTDTQYF. CDR3 nucleotides: TGTGCCAGCAGCCATCTCTCCTGGGAGCGGGTGAGCACAGATACGCAGTATTTT.

The chain uses TRBV6-1 and TRBJ2-7; D might be TRBD1 or TRBD2, each matching 6 bases. The CDR3 runs 14 residues. The germline V gene has CDR1 MNHNS and CDR2 SASEGT. Trimming stripped 5 bases from V and 2 bases from J, with 13 bases between. The CDR3 loop reads CASSTSRGAYEQYF. The DNA for the CDR3 is TGTGCCAGCAGTACATCTAGGGGGGCCTACGAGCAGTACTTC.

In its sample, this clonotype was seen a few times. Sequence at one end of the junction differs from germline and may be a read error. The chain joins TRBV6-1 to TRBJ1-4, with 9 bases matching TRBD1. Per germline, CDR1 MNHNS and CDR2 SASEGT. The CDR3 contains 15 residues. The CDR3 here is CASSAQGATNGKLFF. The CDR3 region has the DNA TGTGCCAGCAGTGCACAGGGGGCAACTAATGGAAAACTGTTTTTT.

The V and J genes are TRBV11-1 and TRBJ2-3, with D maybe TRBD2 (5 bases). V lost 4 bases, J lost 2 bases, and 31 bases lay in between. The CDR3 length is 21 residues. Germline loops: CDR1 SGHAT, CDR2 FQDESV (reference sequence). The CDR3 spells CASSWAALSPDKRIATDTQYF. The CDR3 DNA reads TGTGCCAGCAGCTGGGCCGCCCTAAGTCCCGACAAGCGGATCGCCACAGATACGCAGTATTTT.

V gene TRBV5-1 combines with J gene TRBJ2-6; D is perhaps TRBD1 (5 bases). The CDR3 runs to 16 residues. Germline CDR1 is SGHRS and CDR2 is YFSETQ. The V end lost 3 bases, the J end lost 2 bases, and 12 bases lay between the germline ends. In nucleotides, the CDR3 is TGCGCCAGCAGCTCCCTTCCAGGGCCTGGGGCCAACGTCCTGACTTTC. Protein: CASSSLPGPGANVLTF.

This rearrangement joins TRBV29-1 to TRBJ2-1, with a possible D match to TRBD1 (5 bases). Germline CDR1 is SQVTM and CDR2 is ANQGSEA. Trimming cost V 4 bases and J 5 bases, with 9 bases left between them. CDR3 length equals 12 residues. The CDR3 region is CSVAEGDNEQFF. The DNA of the CDR3 is TGCAGCGTTGCCGAAGGGGACAATGAGCAGTTCTTC.

This clonotype was seen a few times. The chain uses TRBV4-2 and TRBJ2-5; D is tentatively TRBD1 or TRBD2 (5 bases each). V lost 4 bases and J lost 5, with 14 bases in between. The length of the CDR3 is 14 residues. Germline CDR1 and CDR2: LGHNA and YNFKEQ. The CDR3, as DNA: TGTGCCAGCAGCCCCCGGCAGGGCGGGGAGACCCAGTACTTC. This gives the protein CASSPRQGGETQYF.

This chain links TRBV7-9 with TRBJ2-5; TRBD1 might be the D (6 bases). This CDR3 has 15 amino acids. V lost 6 bases and J lost 2, with 16 bases in between. Germline V gives CDR1 SEHNR, CDR2 FQNEAQ (reference sequence). The CDR3: CASRPLQGPQETQYF. In DNA form, the CDR3 reads TGTGCCAGCAGACCTCTACAGGGCCCACAAGAGACCCAGTACTTC. Full variable domain (rest looked up from reference TRBV7-9 and TRBJ2-5): DTGVSQNPRHKITKRGQNVTFRCDPISEHNRLYWYRQTLGQGPEFLTYFQNEAQLEKSRLLSDRFSAERPKGSFSTLEIQRTEQGDSAMYLCASRPLQGPQETQYFGPGTRLLVL.

V gene TRBV29-1 combines with J gene TRBJ1-1; no reliable D call. V lost 7 bases and J lost 4, with 10 bases in between. Per the germline V gene, CDR1 is SQVTM and CDR2 is ANQGSEA. CDR3 length equals 11 residues. This CDR3 reads CSALRSTEAFF. CDR3 DNA sequence: TGCAGCGCCCTTCGATCCACTGAAGCTTTCTTT.